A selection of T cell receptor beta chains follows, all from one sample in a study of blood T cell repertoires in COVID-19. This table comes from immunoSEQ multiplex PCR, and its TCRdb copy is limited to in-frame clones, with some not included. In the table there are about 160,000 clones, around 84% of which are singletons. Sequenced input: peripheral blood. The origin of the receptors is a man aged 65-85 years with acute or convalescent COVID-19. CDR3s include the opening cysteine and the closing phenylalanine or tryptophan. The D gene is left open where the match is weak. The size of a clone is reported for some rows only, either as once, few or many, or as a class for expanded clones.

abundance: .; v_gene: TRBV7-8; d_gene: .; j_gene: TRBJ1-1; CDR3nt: TGTGCCAGCAGCCGCCCCGGGGGTGCTGAAGCTTTCTTT; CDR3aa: CASSRPGGAEAFF
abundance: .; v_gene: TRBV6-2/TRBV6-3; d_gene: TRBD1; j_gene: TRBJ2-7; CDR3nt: TGTGCCAGCAGTTACTCTGACAGGGGCTTGGGGGAGCAGTACTTC; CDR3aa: CASSYSDRGLGEQYF
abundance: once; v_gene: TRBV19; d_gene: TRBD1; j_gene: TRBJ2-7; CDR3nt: TGTGCCAGTAGGGAGACAGGGCTCAACTACGAGCAGTACTTC; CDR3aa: CASRETGLNYEQYF
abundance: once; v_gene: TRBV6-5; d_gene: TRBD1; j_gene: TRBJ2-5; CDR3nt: TGTGCCAGCAGTCTAGACAGGGGGTGGGAGACCCAGTACTTC; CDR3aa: CASSLDRGWETQYF
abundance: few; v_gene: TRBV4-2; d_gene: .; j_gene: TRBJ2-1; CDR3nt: TGTGCCAGCAGCCAAGATAAGGCAGGGGCCCTCAATGAGCAGTTCTTC; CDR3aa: CASSQDKAGALNEQFF
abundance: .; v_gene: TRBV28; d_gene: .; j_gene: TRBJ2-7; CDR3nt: TGTGCCAGCGTAGCGGCAGGGAGCTCCTACGAGCAGTACTTC; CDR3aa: CASVAAGSSYEQYF
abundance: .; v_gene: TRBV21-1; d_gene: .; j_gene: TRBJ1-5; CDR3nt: TGTGCCAGCACCCCCAGGGGCTTTCAGCCCCAGCATTTT; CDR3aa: CASTPRGFQPQHF
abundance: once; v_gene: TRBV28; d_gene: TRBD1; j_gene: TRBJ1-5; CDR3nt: TGTGCCAGCACTGTCTCGACAGGGTATAGCAATCAGCCCCAGCATTTT; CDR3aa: CASTVSTGYSNQPQHF
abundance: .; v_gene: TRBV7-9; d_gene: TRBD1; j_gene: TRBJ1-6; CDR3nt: TGTGCCAGCAGCCCGGGACAGGGAAATTCACCCCTCCACTTT; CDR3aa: CASSPGQGNSPLHF
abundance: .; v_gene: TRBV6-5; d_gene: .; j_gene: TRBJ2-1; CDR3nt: TGTGCCACCCTGGGAGGGACAACTTACAATGAGCAGTTCTTC; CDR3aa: CATLGGTTYNEQFF
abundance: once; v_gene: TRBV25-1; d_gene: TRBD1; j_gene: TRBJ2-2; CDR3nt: TGTGCCAGCAGTGAACCGGGACAGGGAGGCACCGGGGAGCTGTTTTTT; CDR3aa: CASSEPGQGGTGELFF
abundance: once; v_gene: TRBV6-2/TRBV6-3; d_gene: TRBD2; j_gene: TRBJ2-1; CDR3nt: TGTGCCAGCAGCTCCCCGGCGGGAGCGGGCAATGAGCAGTTCTTC; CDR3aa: CASSSPAGAGNEQFF
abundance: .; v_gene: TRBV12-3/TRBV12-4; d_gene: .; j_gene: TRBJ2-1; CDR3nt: TGTGCCAGCAATTGGGGCGATCTTACTGAGCAGTTCTTC; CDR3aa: CASNWGDLTEQFF
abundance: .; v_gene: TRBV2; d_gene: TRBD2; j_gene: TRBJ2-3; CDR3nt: TGTGCCAGCAGCTTGGCTCTAGCGGGGGCCACAGATACGCAGTATTTT; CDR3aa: CASSLALAGATDTQYF
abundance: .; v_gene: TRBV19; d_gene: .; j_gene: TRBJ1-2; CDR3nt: TGTGCCAGTACCGAGAGGCGGGACGGGGGCTACACCTTC; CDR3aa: CASTERRDGGYTF
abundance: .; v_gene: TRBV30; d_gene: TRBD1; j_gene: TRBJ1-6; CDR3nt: TGTGCCTCAGACAGGGGCCTTTCTAGCTCCTATAATTCACCCCTCCACTTT; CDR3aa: CASDRGLSSSYNSPLHF
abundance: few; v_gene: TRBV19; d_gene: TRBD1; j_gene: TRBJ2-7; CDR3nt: TGTGCCAGTAGTATAGTACGGGACAGGGGTGAGCAGTACTTC; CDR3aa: CASSIVRDRGEQYF
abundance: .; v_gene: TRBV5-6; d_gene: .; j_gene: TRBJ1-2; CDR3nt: TGTGCCAGCAGCCCCCAGGGTGGTTCACACTATGGCTACACCTTC; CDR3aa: CASSPQGGSHYGYTF
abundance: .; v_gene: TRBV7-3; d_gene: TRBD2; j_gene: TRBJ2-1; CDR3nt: TGTGCCAGCAGCCGAACTAGCGGGAGTACCAATGAGCAGTTCTTC; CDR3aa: CASSRTSGSTNEQFF
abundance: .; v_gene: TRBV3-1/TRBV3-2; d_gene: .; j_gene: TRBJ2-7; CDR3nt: TGTGCCAGCAGCCAAGGCCGGGGGGCCTCCTACGAGCAGTACTTC; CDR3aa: CASSQGRGASYEQYF
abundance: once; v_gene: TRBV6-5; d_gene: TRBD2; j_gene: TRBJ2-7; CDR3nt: TGTGCCAGCAGTTACCTCGGACTAGCGGGGTACGAGCAGTACTTC; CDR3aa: CASSYLGLAGYEQYF
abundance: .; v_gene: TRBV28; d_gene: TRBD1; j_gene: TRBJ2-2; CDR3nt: TGTGCCAGCACCCGGGACAGGGGAATTCCCGGGGAGCTGTTTTTT; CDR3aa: CASTRDRGIPGELFF
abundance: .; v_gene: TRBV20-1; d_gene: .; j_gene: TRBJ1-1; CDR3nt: TGCAGTGCTAGTGCCAGGGGAACTGAAGCTTTCTTT; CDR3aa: CSASARGTEAFF
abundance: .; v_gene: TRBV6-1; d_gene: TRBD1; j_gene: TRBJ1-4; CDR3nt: TGTGCCAGCAGTGCCACGGGACAGGGCGTCGGTGCTAATGAAAAACTGTTTTTT; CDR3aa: CASSATGQGVGANEKLFF
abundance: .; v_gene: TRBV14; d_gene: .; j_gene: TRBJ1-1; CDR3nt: TGTGCCAGCAGCCAAGATCCTGCGGCGGGCGTCAGCACTGAAGCTTTCTTT; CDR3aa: CASSQDPAAGVSTEAFF
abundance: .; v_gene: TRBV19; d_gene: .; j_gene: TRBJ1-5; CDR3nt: TGTGCCAGTACAGGGACATCGATTCCAAGCAATCAGCCCCAGCATTTT; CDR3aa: CASTGTSIPSNQPQHF
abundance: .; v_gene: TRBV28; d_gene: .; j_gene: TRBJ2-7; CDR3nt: TGTGCCAGCAGCCGGGGGTCTCCTTCGTACGAGCAGTACTTC; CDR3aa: CASSRGSPSYEQYF
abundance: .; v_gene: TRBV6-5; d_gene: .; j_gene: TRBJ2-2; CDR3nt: TGTGCCAGCAGACGGGGGAAAACCGGGGAGCTGTTTTTT; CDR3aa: CASRRGKTGELFF
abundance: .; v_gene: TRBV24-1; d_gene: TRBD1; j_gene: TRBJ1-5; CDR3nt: TGTGCCACCAGTGATCGAACAGGGGAACTACAGCCCCAGCATTTT; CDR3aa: CATSDRTGELQPQHF
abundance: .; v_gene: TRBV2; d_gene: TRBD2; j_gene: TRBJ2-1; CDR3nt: TGTGCCAGCTACGTCGGGGTGGGAGGGCACCCCTACTACAATGAGCAGTTCTTC; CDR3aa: CASYVGVGGHPYYNEQFF
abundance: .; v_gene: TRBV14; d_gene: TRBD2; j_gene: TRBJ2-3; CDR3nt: TGTGCCAGCAGCCAAGACCCAGCGGGGGGGCCTGTTTCCCCAGATACGCAGTATTTT; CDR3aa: CASSQDPAGGPVSPDTQYF
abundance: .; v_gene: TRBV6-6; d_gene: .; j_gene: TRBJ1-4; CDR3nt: TGTGCCAGCAGTCCCCCCCCGGGAAGGGCAACTAATGAAAAACTGTTTTTT; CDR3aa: CASSPPPGRATNEKLFF
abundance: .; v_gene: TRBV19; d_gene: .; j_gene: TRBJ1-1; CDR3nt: TGTGCCAGTAGTATGACCCGACACCCCAAGAGGGACACTGAAGCTTTCTTT; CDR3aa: CASSMTRHPKRDTEAFF
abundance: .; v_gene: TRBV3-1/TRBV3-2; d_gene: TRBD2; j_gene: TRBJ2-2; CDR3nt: TGTGCCAGCAGCCAAGGGACTAGCTGGCTTCCCGGGGAGCTGTTTTTT; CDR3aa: CASSQGTSWLPGELFF
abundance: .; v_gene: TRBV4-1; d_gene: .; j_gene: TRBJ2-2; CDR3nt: TGCGCCAGCAGCCCCCCTAGGGGAACCGGGGAGCTGTTTTTT; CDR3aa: CASSPPRGTGELFF
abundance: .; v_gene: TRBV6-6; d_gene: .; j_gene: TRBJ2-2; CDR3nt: TGTGCCAGCAGTCGAACCGGGACAACTAACACCGGGGAGCTGTTTTTT; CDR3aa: CASSRTGTTNTGELFF
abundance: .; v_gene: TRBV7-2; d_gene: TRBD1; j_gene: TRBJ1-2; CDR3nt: TGTGCCAGCAGCCCCCGAGGGACAGGCCCATCCTATGGCTACACCTTC; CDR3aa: CASSPRGTGPSYGYTF
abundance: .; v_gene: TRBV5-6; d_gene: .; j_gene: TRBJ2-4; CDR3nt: TGTGCCAGCAGCTTGTTCGGGGACAACAAAAACATTCAGTACTTC; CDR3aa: CASSLFGDNKNIQYF
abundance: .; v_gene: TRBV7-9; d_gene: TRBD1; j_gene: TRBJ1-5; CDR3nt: TGTGCCAGCAGCTTACAGGGGGATCAGCCCCAGCATTTT; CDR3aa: CASSLQGDQPQHF
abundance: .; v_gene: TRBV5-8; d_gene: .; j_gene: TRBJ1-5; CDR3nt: TGTGCCAGCAGCTTGGTAAATCAGCCCCAGCATTTT; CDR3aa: CASSLVNQPQHF
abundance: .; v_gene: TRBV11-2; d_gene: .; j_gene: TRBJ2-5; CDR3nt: TGTGCCAGCAGCTTACGCGGGACCCACGAAAGTGGGGAGACCCAGTACTTC; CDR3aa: CASSLRGTHESGETQYF
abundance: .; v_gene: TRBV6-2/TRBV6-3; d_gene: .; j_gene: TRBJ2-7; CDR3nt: TGTGCCAGCAGTTACTACGAGTACTACGAGCAGTACTTC; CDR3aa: CASSYYEYYEQYF
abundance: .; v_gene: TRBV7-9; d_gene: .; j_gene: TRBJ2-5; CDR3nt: TGTGCCAGCAGCACCCACAGGACGGAGACCCAGTACTTC; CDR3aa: CASSTHRTETQYF
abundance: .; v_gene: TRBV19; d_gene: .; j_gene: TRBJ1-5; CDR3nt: TGTGCCACCGCGGGGCAGTTCAATCAGCCCCAGCATTTT; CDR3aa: CATAGQFNQPQHF
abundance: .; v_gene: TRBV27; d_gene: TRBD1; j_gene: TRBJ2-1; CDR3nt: TGTGCCAGTGCTCCCAGACAGGGGGCCAATGAGCAGTTCTTC; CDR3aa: CASAPRQGANEQFF
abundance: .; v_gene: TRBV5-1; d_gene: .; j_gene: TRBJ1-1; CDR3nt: TGCGCCAGCAGCTTGTGGCAGGGGTGGGAAGCTTTCTTT; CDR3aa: CASSLWQGWEAFF
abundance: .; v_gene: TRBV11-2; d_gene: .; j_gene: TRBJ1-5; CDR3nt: TGTGCCAGCAGCTTCAGCGGGGGAGGCAATCAGCCCCAGCATTTT; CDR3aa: CASSFSGGGNQPQHF
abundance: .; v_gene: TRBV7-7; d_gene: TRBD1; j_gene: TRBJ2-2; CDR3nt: TGTGCTAGCAGCTTACTGACAGGGGGCAACACCGGGGAGCTGTTTTTT; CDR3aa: CASSLLTGGNTGELFF
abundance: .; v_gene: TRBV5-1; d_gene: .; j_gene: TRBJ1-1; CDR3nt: TGCGCCAGCAGCTTGGCCAACACAGGGAACACTGAAGCTTTCTTT; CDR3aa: CASSLANTGNTEAFF
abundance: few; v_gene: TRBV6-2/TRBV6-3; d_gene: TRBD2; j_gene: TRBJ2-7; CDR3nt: TGTGCCAGCAGTTACCCCCCGAACGCGGGACTAGCGGGCTACGAGCAGTACTTC; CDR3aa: CASSYPPNAGLAGYEQYF